Detailed here is one T cell receptor beta chain. No antigen is known for it. No much larger clonotype is one base removed from it; base qualities were not supplied. Hyperthyroidism was considered stable if no progression to ophthalmopathy occurred within 18 months of follow-up. The hyperthyroidism patients were 18 to 65 years old and newly diagnosed, with a disease duration of less than 2 months. Patients with other autoimmune diseases, uncontrolled infections, pregnancy or lactation were excluded. Diagnosis relied on clinical symptoms, serum thyroxine, TRAb, thyroid ultrasound and orbital computed tomography. Ficoll-Paque density gradient centrifugation was used to isolate PBMCs from approximately 10 ml of fresh peripheral blood. Trizol reagent was used to extract the total RNA, and its quality was then checked on an Agilent 2100 Bioanalyzer. Trimming removed 2 bases from V and 6 bases from J; the gene matches leave 7 bases unexplained. CDR3 length: 17 amino acids, cysteine to phenylalanine. This entry keeps only the CDR3 DNA: 51 bases, framed from base 1. The germline V gene provides CDR1 MDHEN and CDR2 SYDVKM.

The source of the sample is a study of Graves' ophthalmopathy and Graves' hyperthyroidism (dated by TCRdb to 2016 to 2018). With respect to the entire study: Peripheral blood was collected at initial diagnosis, before any treatment. The study used signatures of the TCR beta repertoire to tell Graves' ophthalmopathy apart from Graves' hyperthyroidism and to predict which patients would progress to ophthalmopathy. In total, over 130 blood samples were TCR-sequenced: around 42 ophthalmopathy, around 75 hyperthyroidism and approximately 17 hyperthyroidism-to-ophthalmopathy patients. A discovery set of 95 to 100 patients (43 ophthalmopathy, 55 to 65 stable hyperthyroidism) was enrolled to explore V-J signatures distinguishing ophthalmopathy from hyperthyroidism. An independent validation cohort was composed of approximately 18 hyperthyroidism patients and around 16 patients who later progressed from hyperthyroidism to ophthalmopathy. T-cell repertoires of thyroid tissue and blood were compared in 5 or 6 hyperthyroidism patients. Following sampling, methimazole starting at 30 mg daily was administered to hyperthyroidism patients, and high-dose intravenous methylprednisolone was administered to ophthalmopathy patients. On the study overall, not on this receptor specifically: No statistical method was used to predetermine the sample size, and group allocation was not hidden from the investigators. In validation, the model predicted ophthalmopathy progression with more than 70% sensitivity and 72.22% specificity; roughly 11 predicted patients were CT-confirmed with GO in a median of approximately six months. Most of the expanded thyroid clonotypes with a frequency above 0.001 were also detected in blood, and it was suggested that the thyroid immune response may be reflected by blood repertoires. The 13-signature model separated ophthalmopathy from stable hyperthyroidism with roughly 89% sensitivity and 81.08% specificity in cross-validation, and 80%/75% in the test set.

TCR beta CDR3 regions were amplified from RNA transcripts for repertoire sequencing. HTBI primers and the Qiagen OneStep RT-PCR kit were used in a first-round RT-PCR, which was followed by a second-round multiplex PCR, size selection and purification. Libraries were sequenced paired-end with 100 bp reads on an Illumina HiSeq2000. Regarding the original processing steps: SOAPnuke was used for read processing, and reads with adapters, uncalled bases, a mean Phred below 15, or no exact constant-primer or identifier match were discarded. High-quality paired reads were merged with COPE v1.2.5. Clonotypes were defined as unique nucleotide sequences and were aligned to IMGT TRB V, D and J references using MiTCR v1.1. The analysis was limited to V-J combinations with a frequency above 0.0001, which together covered 99% to 99.2% of the repertoires. For each V-J combination, a TCR clonal expansion and chaos score was defined as the ratio of F50 clonal expansion to chaos observed in the TCRdist matrix. Welch's t-statistics and random forest were used to narrow the features down to 10 to 15 V-J combinations, which were then fed into a naive Bayes classifier. The Morisita-Horn index was used to measure how similar the thyroid and blood repertoires were. TCRdb cleaned the public reads at Q25 with fastp, built clones with MiXCR and kept in-frame beta chains. Rows are combined by CDR3 protein, so each entry shows the most common genes and DNA. What appears here as the V and J calls and clone size reflects TCRdb's work, not the paper's. The sample table lists a few hundred thousand distinct CDR3 sequences, about a sixth of them with a count of one. The ten largest clones add up to roughly 2.4% of the sample.

The chain was built from TRBV28 and TRBJ2-2, with 12 middle bases fitting TRBD1. The source of this sequence is an adult woman with stable Graves' hyperthyroidism. What was sequenced was peripheral blood. This receptor carries the CDR3 CASSLRDRGPLPGELFF. The nucleotide sequence reads as follows: TGTGCCAGCAGTTTACGGGACAGGGGGCCTCTCCCCGGGGAGCTGTTTTTT.